This is a list of T cell receptor beta chains from one sample in a study of shared clonotypes between healthy human individuals. Only in-frame clones appear in the TCRdb table, and some are missing; sequencing was by immunoSEQ multiplex PCR. The table includes 2 million to 2.5 million clones, 90% to 97% detected once. The specimen sequenced was naive CD4+ T cells sorted from blood. The origin of the receptors is a man aged 18 to 30 in good health. The CDR3 runs from the conserved cysteine through the conserved F or W. A D gene is named only where the DNA matches it firmly. Where a row states a size, it is once, few, many or the class of an expanded clone; other rows omit it.

13	TRBV6-1	TRBJ1-2	NA	NA	TGTGCCAGCAGGTACGACACATTTGGAGGCTACACCTTC	CASRYDTFGGYTF
14	TRBV5-1	TRBJ2-7	NA	TRBD1	TGCGCCAGCAGCTTGACAGGGGGCCCATACGAGCAGTACTTC	CASSLTGGPYEQYF
12	TRBV29-1	TRBJ2-7	NA	NA	TGCAGCGTTGTTGCGGGGGCTGAAGAGCAGTACTTC	CSVVAGAEEQYF
16	TRBV6-6	TRBJ1-4	NA	NA	TGTGCCAGCAGACGTCGGGAAAAGGGAACTAATGAAAAACTGTTTTTT	CASRRREKGTNEKLFF
14	TRBV10-3	TRBJ1-1	once	NA	TGTGCCATCAGTGAGTCGGCGGGAGACACTGAAGCTTTCTTT	CAISESAGDTEAFF
18	TRBV21-1	TRBJ2-2	NA	NA	TGTGCCAGCAGCACCATGATGGGGGACAGGGTGAACACCGGGGAGCTGTTTTTT	CASSTMMGDRVNTGELFF
14	TRBV4-1	TRBJ2-7	NA	NA	TGCGCCAGCAGCCAACGCGAGAATTATGCCGAGCAGTACTTC	CASSQRENYAEQYF
16	TRBV7-9	TRBJ2-2	NA	TRBD1	TGTGCCAGCAGCCCGGACAGGGCGGCGAACACCGGGGAGCTGTTTTTT	CASSPDRAANTGELFF
15	TRBV7-2	TRBJ2-3	NA	NA	TGTGCCAGCAGCCTACGACAGGGAGGCCAAGATACGCAGTATTTT	CASSLRQGGQDTQYF
14	TRBV5-4	TRBJ2-7	NA	NA	TGTGCCAGCAGCTTGAGGTCAGCCCCCTACGAGCAGTACTTC	CASSLRSAPYEQYF
15	TRBV6-5	TRBJ2-7	once	TRBD1	TGTGCCAGCAGCCGGTCGGGACAGGGTGGCTACGAGCAGTACTTC	CASSRSGQGGYEQYF
13	TRBV5-1	TRBJ2-7	NA	NA	TGCGCCAGCAGCTTGGCGGCGGACTACGAGCAGTACTTC	CASSLAADYEQYF
14	TRBV5-1	TRBJ1-1	NA	NA	TGCGCCAGCAGCCCATCGACAGAGAACACTGAAGCTTTCTTT	CASSPSTENTEAFF
14	TRBV2	TRBJ2-5	once	NA	TGTGCCAGCAGTGAAAGGCCAGTTAAAGAGACCCAGTACTTC	CASSERPVKETQYF
13	TRBV7-8	TRBJ1-4	NA	NA	TGTGCCAGCAGAGGGGACGGTAATGAAAAACTGTTTTTT	CASRGDGNEKLFF
15	TRBV6-5	TRBJ1-3	NA	NA	TGTGCCAGCAGTCGTGACAGTCTATCTGGAAACACCATATATTTT	CASSRDSLSGNTIYF
15	TRBV2	TRBJ1-6	NA	NA	TGTGCCAGCAGTGACGGAGGGTCCTATAATTCACCCCTCCACTTT	CASSDGGSYNSPLHF
14	TRBV10-2	TRBJ1-1	NA	TRBD1	TGCGCCAGCAGGGCCGGGACAGCGAACACTGAAGCTTTCTTT	CASRAGTANTEAFF
14	TRBV6-1	TRBJ2-7	NA	NA	TGTGCCAGCAGTGAATCAGGGTCAGGCTACGAGCAGTACTTC	CASSESGSGYEQYF
13	TRBV28	TRBJ1-4	NA	NA	TGTGCCAGCAGTTCGACAGCCCTGGAAAAACTGTTTTTT	CASSSTALEKLFF
14	TRBV29-1	TRBJ2-2	NA	NA	TGCAGCGCTGGGGATTTTGGGAACACCGGGGAGCTGTTTTTT	CSAGDFGNTGELFF
15	TRBV5-4	TRBJ1-4	NA	TRBD1	TGTGCCAGCAGCTATGGACAGGGGTCGAATGAAAAACTGTTTTTT	CASSYGQGSNEKLFF
16	TRBV27	TRBJ2-2	NA	TRBD2	TGTGCCAGCAGTTTTACCCGGACTAGCGGGGCCGGGGAGCTGTTTTTT	CASSFTRTSGAGELFF
12	TRBV19	TRBJ2-7	NA	NA	TGTGCCAGTAGTATGGGGGGAAACGAGCAGTACTTC	CASSMGGNEQYF